The subject of this entry is one T cell receptor (beta chain). Antigen unknown. Data came from immunoSEQ multiplex PCR; TCRdb stores just in-frame clones and leaves some out. The sample includes about 94,000 clones, over 75% seen only once; the top ten take 9.5% to 13%. Germline lookup yields CDR1 MNHEY and CDR2 SMNVEV (reference sequence). The CDR3 loop spans 16 amino acids. J gave up 3 bases and V 1 base, and 4 bases lay outside the gene matches. The data stem from a study of T cell responses to AZD1222 COVID-19 vaccine. Points from the study as a whole: At baseline, just six AZD1222 recipients tested seropositive. Scientists sampled the repertoires only once the peak T cell response had passed. Researchers report vaccine-associated CD4 TCRs spanning spike, with dominance at 160-218 and 743-854.

The rearrangement links TRBV27 to TRBJ2-2; TRBD2 aligns across 8 bases. This clonotype originated in an adult who received the AZD1222 COVID-19 vaccine. The sample consisted of peripheral blood, taken 28 days after the second AZD1222 dose. The CDR3 reads CASSLWDGRDTGELFF. The DNA of the CDR3 is TGTGCCAGCAGTTTATGGGACGGGAGGGACACCGGGGAGCTGTTTTTT.